The subject of this entry is one TCR beta chain. The antigen remains undetermined. Trimming took off 2 bases at V and 7 bases at J, with 9 bases between the two ends. This CDR3 spans 12 amino acids. CDR1 is SGHDT, CDR2 YYEEEE, per germline. The sample originates from a study of shared clonotypes between healthy human individuals. TCRdb's table, derived via immunoSEQ multiplex PCR, lists solely in-frame clones and lacks some. The table shows 2 million to 2.5 million clones, with 85% to 95% occurring only once. Donors comprised only Caucasian adults living in Nashville, Tennessee. General study findings and limits: Naive CD4 clonotypes were shared across several donors at about 5.2%.

The sample consisted of naive CD4+ T cells from PBMCs. Subset given: CD45RA+ positively selected. The chain carries TRBV5-6 and TRBJ1-2; D possibly corresponds to TRBD1 (5 bases). This clonotype was obtained from a man aged 18 to 29 in good health. Some clones in this sample may be carry-over from other donors' samples. CDR3 sequence (DNA): TGTGCCAGCAGCTTAACAAGGGGTGGCTACACCTTC. Its translation: CASSLTRGGYTF.